A single sample gave rise to the 9 T cell receptor beta chains below, sequenced in a study of PD-1 blockade in classical Hodgkin lymphoma. Produced via immunoSEQ multiplex PCR; TCRdb's table is partial and in-frame only. There are about 6,800 clones in the sample; around 80% occur only once, and around 42% lies in the top ten. All the patients suffered relapse after autologous stem cell transplantation, and brentuximab vedotin exposure differed. This material consisted of peripheral blood mononuclear cells (PBMCs), taken before the second cycle of nivolumab. Receptors were obtained from a human donor with classical Hodgkin lymphoma.

This clone is large in the sample. The rearrangement uses TRBV2 and TRBJ2-5, with D tentatively TRBD1 (6 bases). The CDR3 contains 15 residues. Germline loops: CDR1 SNHLY, CDR2 FYNNEI. V was shortened by 6 bases and J by 5 bases, with 19 bases between the two germline ends. The CDR3 loop is CASRKTGSVGETQYF. CDR3 coding DNA: TGTGCCAGCAGGAAGACAGGATCCGTCGGGGAGACCCAGTACTTC.

The chain couples TRBV11-2 to TRBJ2-2, with D possibly TRBD1 on 6 matching bases. Trimming shortened V by 1 base and J by 4 bases, and 13 bases separated the two germline ends. This CDR3 is 16 amino acids long. CDR1 and CDR2 (germline): SGHAT, FQNNGV. CDR3 protein: CASSLGRGTSTGELFF. The CDR3 nucleotides read TGTGCCAGCAGCTTAGGCAGGGGTACAAGCACCGGGGAGCTGTTTTTT. Filled out from reference TRBV11-2 and TRBJ2-2, the complete variable domain reads EAGVAQSPRYKIIEKRQSVAFWCNPISGHATLYWYQQILGQGPKLLIQFQNNGVVDDSQLPKDRFSAERLKGVDSTLKIQPAKLEDSAVYLCASSLGRGTSTGELFFGEGSRLTVL.

This clone appeared a single time. The rearrangement links TRBV7-5 to TRBJ1-2; the listed D gene, TRBD1, was not tested against the DNA. TRBV7-5 is a pseudogene. The CDR3 consists of 15 residues. The CDR3 DNA follows: TGTGCCAGCAGCTTGGGGGAAGGGGGCGCCTATGGCTACACCTTC. This gives the protein CASSLGEGGAYGYTF.

This rearrangement joins TRBV15 to TRBJ2-5, with 7 bases matching TRBD1. V shed 1 base and J 3 bases; nucleotides not matched to a gene: 2. Germline CDR1 reads LNHNV; CDR2 reads YYDKDF (reference sequence). This CDR3 is 14 amino acids long. In nucleotides, the CDR3 is TGTGCCACCAGCAGAGGCACAGGGGAAGAGACCCAGTACTTC. Translating gives CATSRGTGEETQYF.

J is TRBJ2-7 and V is TRBV7-2; TRBD2 might be the D (5 bases). This CDR3 contains 15 residues. Germline V lookup: CDR1 SGHTA, CDR2 FQGNSA. Trimming shortened V by 6 bases and J by 3 bases, and 18 bases separated the two germline ends. The CDR3 region has the DNA TGTGCCAGCAGTTATACGGCGGGCGAATACTACGAGCAGTACTTC. It codes for CASSYTAGEYYEQYF.

The V and J genes are TRBV5-6 and TRBJ2-7, with no clear D. CDR3 length: 12 residues. V lost 8 bases to trimming and J lost 8 bases, with 17 bases between them. Germline assignment: CDR1 SGHDT and CDR2 YYEEEE. CDR3 residues: CASEDRMGKQYF. The CDR3 nucleotides read TGTGCCAGTGAGGACCGCATGGGGAAGCAGTACTTC.

This sequence joins TRBV7-2 and TRBJ1-2; D not resolved. This CDR3 has 14 amino acids. V was trimmed by 4 bases and J by 8 bases, leaving 17 bases between them. Germline CDR1 and CDR2: SGHTA and FQGNSA. In DNA, the CDR3 is TGTGCCAGCAGCTCTAGAAGAATCCCTTGGGGCTACACCTTC. Protein product: CASSSRRIPWGYTF.

This clone was seen a few times. The chain has TRBV6-6 and TRBJ2-2; D uncertain. V lost 2 bases, J lost 0 bases, and 10 bases lay in between. This CDR3 contains 16 residues. Germline V gene lookup returns CDR1 MNHNY and CDR2 SVGAGI (reference sequence). CDR3 sequence reads: CASSYAAGSNTGELFF. As DNA, the CDR3 is TGTGCCAGCAGTTACGCGGCAGGCTCGAACACCGGGGAGCTGTTTTTT.

This clone has a handful of counts. The V call is TRBV13, the J call TRBJ2-7; no definite D call. The CDR3 runs 13 residues. Between the trimmed V and J ends, which lost 3 bases and 6 bases, there was a span of 12 bases. Per the germline V gene, CDR1 is PRHDT and CDR2 is FYEKMQ (reference sequence). The CDR3 protein is CASSLSSGFEQYF. CDR3 nucleotides: TGTGCCAGCAGCTTGAGTTCTGGCTTCGAGCAGTACTTC. The complete variable domain, with remaining parts taken from reference TRBV13 and TRBJ2-7, reads AAGVIQSPRHLIKEKRETATLKCYPIPRHDTVYWYQQGPGQDPQFLISFYEKMQSDKGSIPDRFSAQQFSDYHSELNMSSLELGDSALYFCASSLSSGFEQYFGPGTRLTVT.